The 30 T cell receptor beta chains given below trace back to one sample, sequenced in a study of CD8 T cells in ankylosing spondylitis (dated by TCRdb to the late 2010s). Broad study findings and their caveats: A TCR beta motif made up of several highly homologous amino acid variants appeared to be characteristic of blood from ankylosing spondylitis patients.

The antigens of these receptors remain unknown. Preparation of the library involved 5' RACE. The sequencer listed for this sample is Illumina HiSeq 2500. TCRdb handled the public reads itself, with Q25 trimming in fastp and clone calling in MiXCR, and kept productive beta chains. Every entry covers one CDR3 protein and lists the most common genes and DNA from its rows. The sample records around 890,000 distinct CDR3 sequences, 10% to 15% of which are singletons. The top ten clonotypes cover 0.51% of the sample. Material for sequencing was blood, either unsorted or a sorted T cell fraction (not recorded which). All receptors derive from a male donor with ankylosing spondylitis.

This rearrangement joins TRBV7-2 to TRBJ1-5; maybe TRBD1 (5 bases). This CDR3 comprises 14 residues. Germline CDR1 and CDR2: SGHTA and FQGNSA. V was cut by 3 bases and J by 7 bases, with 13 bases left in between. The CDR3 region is CASSLAGPIQPQHF. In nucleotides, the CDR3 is TGTGCCAGCAGCTTGGCGGGACCTATACAGCCCCAGCATTTT.

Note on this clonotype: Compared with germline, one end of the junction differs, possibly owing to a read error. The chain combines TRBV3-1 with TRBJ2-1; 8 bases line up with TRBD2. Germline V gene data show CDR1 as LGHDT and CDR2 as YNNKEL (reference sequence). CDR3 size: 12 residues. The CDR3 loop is CASSQLGLDGTF. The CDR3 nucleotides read TGTGCCAGCAGCCAGTTGGGACTAGATGGAACCTTC.

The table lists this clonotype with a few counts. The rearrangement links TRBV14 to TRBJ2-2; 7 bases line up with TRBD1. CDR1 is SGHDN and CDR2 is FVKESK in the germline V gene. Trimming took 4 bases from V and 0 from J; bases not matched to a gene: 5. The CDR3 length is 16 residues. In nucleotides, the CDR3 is TGTGCCAGCAGCCTCACGACAGGGACGAACACCGGGGAGCTGTTTTTT. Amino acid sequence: CASSLTTGTNTGELFF.

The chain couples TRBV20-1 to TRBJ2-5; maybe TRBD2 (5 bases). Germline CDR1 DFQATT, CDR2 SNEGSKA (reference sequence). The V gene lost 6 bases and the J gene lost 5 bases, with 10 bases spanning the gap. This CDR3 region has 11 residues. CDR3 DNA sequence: TGCAGTGCCGGAGGTTGGGAGACCCAGTACTTC. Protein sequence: CSAGGWETQYF.

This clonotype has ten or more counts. CDR3 in amino acids: CSAKRDPNTEAFF. CDR3 nucleotide sequence: TGCAGTGCCAAAAGAGACCCTAACACTGAAGCTTTCTTT. The chain has TRBV20-1 and TRBJ1-1, with D unresolved. The V end was cut by 6 bases, the J end by 2 bases, with 13 bases between. Germline CDR1 reads DFQATT; CDR2 reads SNEGSKA (reference sequence). The CDR3 runs 13 residues.

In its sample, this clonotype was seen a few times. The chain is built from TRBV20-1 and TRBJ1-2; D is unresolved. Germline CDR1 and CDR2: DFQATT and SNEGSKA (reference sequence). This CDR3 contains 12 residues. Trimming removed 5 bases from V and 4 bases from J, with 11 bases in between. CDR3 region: CSALQLVYGYTF. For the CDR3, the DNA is TGCAGTGCTCTACAGTTGGTCTATGGCTACACCTTC.

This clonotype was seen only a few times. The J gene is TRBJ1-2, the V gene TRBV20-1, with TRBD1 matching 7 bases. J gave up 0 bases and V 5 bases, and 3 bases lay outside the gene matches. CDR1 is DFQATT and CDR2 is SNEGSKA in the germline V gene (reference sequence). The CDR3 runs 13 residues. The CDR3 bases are TGCAGTGCTGTCCAGGGGGCTAACTATGGCTACACCTTC. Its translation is CSAVQGANYGYTF.

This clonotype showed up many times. DNA of the CDR3: TGCAGCGCCCAGAGACAGGGGGCCTACGAGCAGTACTTC. Translated, it gives CSAQRQGAYEQYF. The chain employs TRBV29-1 and TRBJ2-7, with TRBD1 matching 9 bases. Germline CDR1 SQVTM, CDR2 ANQGSEA. After removal of 7 bases from V and 2 bases from J, the junction contained 6 bases not matched to a gene. The CDR3 has 13 amino acids.

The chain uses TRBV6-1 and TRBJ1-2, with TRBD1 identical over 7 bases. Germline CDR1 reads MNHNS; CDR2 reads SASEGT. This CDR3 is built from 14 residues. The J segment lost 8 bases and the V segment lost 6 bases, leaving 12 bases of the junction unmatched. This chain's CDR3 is CASSPTGLGIGYTF. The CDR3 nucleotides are TGTGCCAGCAGCCCGACAGGGCTAGGTATAGGCTACACCTTC.

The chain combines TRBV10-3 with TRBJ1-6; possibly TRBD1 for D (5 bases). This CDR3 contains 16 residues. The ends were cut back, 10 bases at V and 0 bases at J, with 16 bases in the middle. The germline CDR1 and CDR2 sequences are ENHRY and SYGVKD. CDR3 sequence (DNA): TGTGCCACTAGGGACTCTCGAAGCTCCTATAATTCACCCCTCCACTTT. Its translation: CATRDSRSSYNSPLHF.

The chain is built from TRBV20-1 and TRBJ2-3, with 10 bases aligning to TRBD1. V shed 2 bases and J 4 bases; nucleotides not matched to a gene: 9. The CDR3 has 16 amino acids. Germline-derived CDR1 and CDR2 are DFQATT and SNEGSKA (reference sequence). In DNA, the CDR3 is TGCAGTGCTAGAATCTATAAGACAGGGGGCTCAGATACGCAGTATTTT. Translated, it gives CSARIYKTGGSDTQYF.

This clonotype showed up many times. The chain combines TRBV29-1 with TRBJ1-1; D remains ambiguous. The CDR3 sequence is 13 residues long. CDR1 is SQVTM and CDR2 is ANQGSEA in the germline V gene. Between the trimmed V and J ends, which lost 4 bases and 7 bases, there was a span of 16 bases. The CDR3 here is CSVVRDGFGEAFF. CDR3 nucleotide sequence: TGCAGCGTTGTCCGCGACGGGTTTGGTGAAGCTTTCTTT.

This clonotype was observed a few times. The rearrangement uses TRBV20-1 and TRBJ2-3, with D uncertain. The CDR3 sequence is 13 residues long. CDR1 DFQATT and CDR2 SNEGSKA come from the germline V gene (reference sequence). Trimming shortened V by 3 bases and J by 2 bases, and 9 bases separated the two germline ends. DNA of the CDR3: TGCAGTGCTAGGTGGCGGATCACAGATACGCAGTATTTT. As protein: CSARWRITDTQYF.

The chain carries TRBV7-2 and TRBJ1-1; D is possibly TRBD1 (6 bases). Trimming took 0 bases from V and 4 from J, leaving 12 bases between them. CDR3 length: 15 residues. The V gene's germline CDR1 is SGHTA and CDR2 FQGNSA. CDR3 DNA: TGTGCCAGCAGCTTAGCTGGGGGGGGCTCCACTGAAGCTTTCTTT. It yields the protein CASSLAGGGSTEAFF.

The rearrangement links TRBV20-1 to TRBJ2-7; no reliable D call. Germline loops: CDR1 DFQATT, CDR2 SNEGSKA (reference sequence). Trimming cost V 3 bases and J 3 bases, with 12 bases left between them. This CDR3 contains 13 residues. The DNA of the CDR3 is TGCAGTGCTAGCGTTTTACTCAACTACGAGCAGTACTTC. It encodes CSASVLLNYEQYF.

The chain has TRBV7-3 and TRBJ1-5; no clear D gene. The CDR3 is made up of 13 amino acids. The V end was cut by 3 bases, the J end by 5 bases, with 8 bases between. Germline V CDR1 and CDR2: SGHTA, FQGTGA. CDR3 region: CASSLNPYQPQHF. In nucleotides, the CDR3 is TGTGCCAGCAGCTTGAACCCTTATCAGCCCCAGCATTTT.

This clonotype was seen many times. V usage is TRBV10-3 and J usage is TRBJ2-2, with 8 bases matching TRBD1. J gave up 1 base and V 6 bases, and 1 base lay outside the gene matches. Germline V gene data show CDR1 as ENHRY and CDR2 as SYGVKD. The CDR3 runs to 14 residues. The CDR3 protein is CAIRGTGNTGELFF. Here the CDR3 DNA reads TGTGCCATCAGGGGGACAGGGAACACCGGGGAGCTGTTTTTT.

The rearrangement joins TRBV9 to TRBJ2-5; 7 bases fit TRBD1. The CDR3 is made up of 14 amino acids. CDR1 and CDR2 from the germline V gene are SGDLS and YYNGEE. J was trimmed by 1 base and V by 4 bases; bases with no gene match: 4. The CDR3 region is CASSLGQSQETQYF. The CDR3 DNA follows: TGTGCCAGCAGCCTGGGACAGTCCCAAGAGACCCAGTACTTC.

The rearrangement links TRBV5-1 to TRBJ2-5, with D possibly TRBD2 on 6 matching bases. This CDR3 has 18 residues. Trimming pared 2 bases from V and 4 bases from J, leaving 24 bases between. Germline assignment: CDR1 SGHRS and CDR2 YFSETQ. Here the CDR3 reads CASSFSFSSGGLGETQYF. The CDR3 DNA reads TGCGCCAGCAGCTTCAGTTTCTCTTCTGGGGGGTTAGGAGAGACCCAGTACTTC.

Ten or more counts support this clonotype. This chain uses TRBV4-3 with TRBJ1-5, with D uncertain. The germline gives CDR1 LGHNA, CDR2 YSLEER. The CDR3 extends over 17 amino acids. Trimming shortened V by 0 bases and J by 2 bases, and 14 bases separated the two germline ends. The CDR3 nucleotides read TGCGCCAGCAGCCAAGAGAAATCTTCAAGGGGCAATCAGCCCCAGCATTTT. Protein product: CASSQEKSSRGNQPQHF.

This CDR3 reads CASRRGLAGVSNEQFF. The CDR3 DNA follows: TGCGCCAGCAGGCGGGGACTAGCGGGAGTCAGTAATGAGCAGTTCTTC. The chain carries TRBV5-1 and TRBJ2-1; 14 bases map to TRBD2. The length of the CDR3 is 16 residues. With V trimmed by 5 bases and J by 7 bases, 8 bases remained unmatched. Germline V gives CDR1 SGHRS, CDR2 YFSETQ.

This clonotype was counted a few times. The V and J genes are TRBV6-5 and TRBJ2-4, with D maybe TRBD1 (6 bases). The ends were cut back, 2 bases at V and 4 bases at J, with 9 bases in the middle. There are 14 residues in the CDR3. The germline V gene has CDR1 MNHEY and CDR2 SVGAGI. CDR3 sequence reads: CASSYPGQKNIQYF. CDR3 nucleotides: TGTGCCAGCAGTTACCCCGGACAGAAAAACATTCAGTACTTC.

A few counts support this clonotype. DNA of the CDR3: TGCGCCAGCAGCGTGGGACAGCCCTCTGGGGCCAACGTCCTGACTTTC. Protein: CASSVGQPSGANVLTF. The chain joins TRBV5-1 to TRBJ2-6; 7 bases fit TRBD1. With V trimmed by 4 bases and J by 0 bases, 4 bases remained unmatched. Germline loops: CDR1 SGHRS, CDR2 YFSETQ. There are 16 residues in the CDR3.

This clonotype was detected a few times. CDR3 region: CASSHPGTTKQYF. In DNA form, the CDR3 reads TGCGCCAGCAGCCACCCCGGGACTACGAAGCAGTACTTC. The V gene is TRBV4-3, the J gene TRBJ2-7, with 7 bases lining up with TRBD2. V lost 3 bases, J lost 8 bases, and 7 bases stayed unmatched. The V gene's germline CDR1 is LGHNA and CDR2 YSLEER. The CDR3 is 13 residues long.

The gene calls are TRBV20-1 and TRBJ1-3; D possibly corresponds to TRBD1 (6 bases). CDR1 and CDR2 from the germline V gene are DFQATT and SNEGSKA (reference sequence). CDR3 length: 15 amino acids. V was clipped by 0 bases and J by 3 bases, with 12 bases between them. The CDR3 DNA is TGCAGTGCTAGAGATCCACAGGGAGATGGAAACACCATATATTTT. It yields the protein CSARDPQGDGNTIYF.

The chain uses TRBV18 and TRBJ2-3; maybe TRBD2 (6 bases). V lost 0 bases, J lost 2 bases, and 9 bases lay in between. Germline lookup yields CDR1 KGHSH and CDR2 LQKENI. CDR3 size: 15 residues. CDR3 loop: CASSPPSGYTDTQYF. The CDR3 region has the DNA TGTGCCAGCTCACCACCTAGCGGTTACACAGATACGCAGTATTTT.

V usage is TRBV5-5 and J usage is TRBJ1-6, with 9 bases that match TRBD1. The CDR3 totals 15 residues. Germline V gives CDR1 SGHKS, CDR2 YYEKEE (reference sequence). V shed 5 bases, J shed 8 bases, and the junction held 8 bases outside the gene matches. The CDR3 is CASSRGRQGDSPLHF. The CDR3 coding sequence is TGTGCCAGCAGTCGGGGCCGACAGGGGGATTCACCCCTCCACTTT.

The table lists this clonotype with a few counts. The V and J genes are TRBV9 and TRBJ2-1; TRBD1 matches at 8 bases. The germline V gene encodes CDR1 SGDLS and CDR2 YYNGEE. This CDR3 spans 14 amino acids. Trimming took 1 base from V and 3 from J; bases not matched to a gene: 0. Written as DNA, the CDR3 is TGTGCCAGCAGCGTAACAGGGGGCTACAATGAGCAGTTCTTC. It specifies CASSVTGGYNEQFF. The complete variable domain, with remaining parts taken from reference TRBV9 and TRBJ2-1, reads DSGVTQTPKHLITATGQRVTLRCSPRSGDLSVYWYQQSLDQGLQFLIQYYNGEERAKGNILERFSAQQFPDLHSELNLSSLELGDSALYFCASSVTGGYNEQFFGPGTRLTVL.

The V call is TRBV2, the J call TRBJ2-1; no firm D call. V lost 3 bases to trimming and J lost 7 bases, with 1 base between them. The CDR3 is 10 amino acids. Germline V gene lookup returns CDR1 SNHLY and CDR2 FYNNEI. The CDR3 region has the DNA TGTGCCAGCAGTGATAATGAGCAGTTCTTC. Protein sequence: CASSDNEQFF.

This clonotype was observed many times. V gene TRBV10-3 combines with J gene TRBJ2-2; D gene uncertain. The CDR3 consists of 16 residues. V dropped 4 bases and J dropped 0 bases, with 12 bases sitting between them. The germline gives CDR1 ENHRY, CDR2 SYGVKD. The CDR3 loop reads CAISASQTSNTGELFF. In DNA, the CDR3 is TGTGCCATCAGTGCTTCACAAACTTCGAACACCGGGGAGCTGTTTTTT.